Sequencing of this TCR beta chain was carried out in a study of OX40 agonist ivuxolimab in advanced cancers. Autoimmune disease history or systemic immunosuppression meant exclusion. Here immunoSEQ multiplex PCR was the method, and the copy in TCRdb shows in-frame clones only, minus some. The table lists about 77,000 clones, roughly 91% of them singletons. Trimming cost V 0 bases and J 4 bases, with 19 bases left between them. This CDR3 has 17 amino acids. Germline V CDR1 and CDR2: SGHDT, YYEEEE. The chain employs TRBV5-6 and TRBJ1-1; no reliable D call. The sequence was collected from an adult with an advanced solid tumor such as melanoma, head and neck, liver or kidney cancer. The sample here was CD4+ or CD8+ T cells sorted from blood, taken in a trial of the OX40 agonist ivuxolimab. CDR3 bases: TGTGCCAGCAGCTTGGCCTCCTATTCCAAAGGCGGCACTGAAGCTTTCTTT. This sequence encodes CASSLASYSKGGTEAFF.